A single sample gave rise to the 10 T cell receptor beta chains below, sequenced in a study of CD8+ T cells in alopecia areata. Extracted RNA was reverse transcribed into cDNA, the sequencing template. TCRdb keeps only in-frame clones here, not all; method: immunoSEQ multiplex PCR. The sample yields 150,000 to 180,000 clones, about 51% seen once. The sample here was CD8+ T cells sorted from blood, taken at week 0. These TCRs come from a human donor with alopecia areata.

This sequence joins TRBV10-2 and TRBJ2-1; a weak D match, TRBD2 (6 bases). The CDR3 is 14 amino acids. Germline V lookup: CDR1 WSHSY, CDR2 SAAADI. V dropped 1 base and J dropped 6 bases, with 10 bases sitting between them. The DNA of the CDR3 is TGCGCCAGCAGTGAGTTTAGGGACTCCAATGAGCAGTTCTTC. It codes for CASSEFRDSNEQFF.

The table lists this clone with a few counts. The gene calls are TRBV4-3 and TRBJ1-1; D is ambiguous. Germline V lookup: CDR1 LGHNA, CDR2 YSLEER. The CDR3 has 14 residues. With 0 bases removed from V and 5 bases from J, the gap between germline ends came to 10 bases. CDR3 in DNA: TGCGCCAGCAGCCAAGAAAGCGGTCCGACTGAAGCTTTCTTT. Translated: CASSQESGPTEAFF.

The rearrangement links TRBV10-3 to TRBJ2-1, with 9 bases that match TRBD2. The CDR3 is 16 residues long. Germline V CDR1 and CDR2: ENHRY, SYGVKD. V lost 3 bases, J lost 6 bases, and 9 bases stayed unmatched. CDR3 nucleotides: TGTGCCATCAGTGACCCGCCGGCGGGGGGGCTCAATGAGCAGTTCTTC. Amino acid sequence: CAISDPPAGGLNEQFF.

The V and J genes are TRBV27 and TRBJ2-7; 7 bases align to TRBD1. The CDR3 contains 13 residues. V was pared by 6 bases and J by 3 bases, with 5 bases of the junction left unmatched. Germline assignment: CDR1 MNHEY and CDR2 SMNVEV (reference sequence). CDR3 nucleotide sequence: TGTGCCAGCAGGGGACAGAACCGCTACGAGCAGTACTTC. Amino acids: CASRGQNRYEQYF.

A word on this clone: This CDR3 is missing its conserved last phenylalanine or tryptophan, likely due to a read error. Because the CDR3's place on the DNA is in doubt, the DNA is left out and the CDR3 is given as listed by TCRdb. The rearrangement links TRBV5-1 to TRBJ1-2; the listed D gene, TRBD1, was not tested against the DNA. The CDR3 length equals 11 residues, ends included. The germline gives CDR1 SGHRS, CDR2 YFSETQ. CDR3 protein: CASSLGDTYDV.

Only a few counts were recorded for this clone. The chain carries TRBV4-1 and TRBJ1-1; D is ambiguous. The ends were cut back, 0 bases at V and 3 bases at J, with 2 bases in the middle. The CDR3 has 12 amino acids. Per the germline V gene, CDR1 is MGHRA and CDR2 is YSYEKL. The CDR3 protein is CASSQDHTEAFF. In DNA, the CDR3 is TGCGCCAGCAGCCAAGATCACACTGAAGCTTTCTTT.

This clone occurred a few times. This rearrangement joins TRBV7-8 to TRBJ2-1; 9 bases match TRBD2. V was clipped by 0 bases and J by 3 bases; unmatched bases: 6. Germline lookup yields CDR1 SGHVS and CDR2 FQNEAQ. The CDR3 covers 17 residues. CDR3 sequence: CASSLALSGGSYNEQFF. The CDR3 DNA follows: TGTGCCAGCAGCTTAGCCCTTAGCGGGGGCAGCTACAATGAGCAGTTCTTC.

This clone was counted only a few times. The chain joins TRBV25-1 to TRBJ2-1, with TRBD1 matching 8 bases. The CDR3 loop spans 13 amino acids. After removal of 2 bases from V and 6 bases from J, the junction contained 0 bases not matched to a gene. CDR1 MGHDK and CDR2 SYGVNS come from the germline V gene. CDR3 region: CASSETGGNEQFF. CDR3 nucleotides: TGTGCCAGCAGTGAAACAGGGGGCAATGAGCAGTTCTTC.

This clone came up once. Other DNA sequences in this specimen translate into the identical CDR3. The genes are TRBV27 and TRBJ2-1; D unresolved. V gave up 6 bases and J gave up 7 bases, with 7 bases separating them. This CDR3 has 11 residues. Germline CDR1 MNHEY, CDR2 SMNVEV (reference sequence). The CDR3, as DNA: TGTGCCAGCAGCACACGTAATGAGCAGTTCTTC. Translated: CASSTRNEQFF.

This clone has just a few counts. The rearrangement joins TRBV5-6 to TRBJ2-7; D is tentatively TRBD1 or TRBD2 (5 bases each). This CDR3 has 14 residues. Trimming cost V 4 bases and J 2 bases, with 13 bases left between them. Germline V lookup: CDR1 SGHDT, CDR2 YYEEEE. The CDR3 loop reads CASSTSGTTYEQYF. In DNA form, the CDR3 reads TGTGCCAGCAGCACCTCCGGGACCACCTACGAGCAGTACTTC. Full variable domain (outside the CDR3, taken from reference TRBV5-6 and TRBJ2-7): DAGVTQSPTHLIKTRGQQVTLRCSPKSGHDTVSWYQQALGQGPQFIFQYYEEEERQRGNFPDRFSGHQFPNYSSELNVNALLLGDSALYLCASSTSGTTYEQYFGPGTRLTVT.